The T cell receptor beta chain under discussion was sequenced for a study of T cell responses to AZD1222 COVID-19 vaccine. The germline V gene encodes CDR1 SGHKS and CDR2 YYEKEE (reference sequence). The V and J ends lost 3 bases and 5 bases respectively, with 21 bases between them. The CDR3 is 17 amino acids. Assay used: immunoSEQ multiplex PCR; TCRdb lists only in-frame clones, some missing. The table has 82,000 or so clones, more than 90% seen once; the top ten hold about 5.2%. The chain combines TRBV5-5 with TRBJ2-1; tentatively, D is TRBD1 (6 bases). The origin of this receptor is an adult in good health. This specimen consisted of peripheral blood, obtained on day 0 of AZD1222 vaccination. CDR3: CASSSRGWRQANNEQFF. The CDR3 region has the DNA TGTGCCAGCAGCTCCAGAGGGTGGAGACAGGCGAACAATGAGCAGTTCTTC.